The 26 T cell receptor beta chains presented below share a single source sample, sequenced in a study of T cell repertoires in cytomegalovirus infection. No antigen has been assigned to these receptors. TCRdb reprocessed the reads with MiXCR, giving one entry per CDR3 protein. In the table there are hundreds of thousands of distinct CDR3 sequences, approximately 32% of which are singletons. Here the sequenced sample was cultured CD8+ T cells from PBMCs, taken from culture after CMV antigen stimulation. These receptors all stem from a human donor in good health (CMV status not recorded). Some clones in this sample may be carry-over from other donors' samples.

The V and J genes are TRBV6-5 and TRBJ1-6; D remains ambiguous. The CDR3 is made up of 17 amino acids. Trimming took 4 bases from V and 0 from J, leaving 13 bases between them. In germline, CDR1 is MNHEY, CDR2 SVGAGI. The CDR3 sequence: CASSFSSGRSYNSPLHF. The CDR3 coding sequence is TGTGCCAGCAGTTTCTCGTCAGGCCGCTCCTATAATTCACCCCTCCACTTT.

V and J are TRBV27 and TRBJ1-1; D uncertain. Germline-derived CDR1 and CDR2 are MNHEY and SMNVEV (reference sequence). This CDR3 is 14 amino acids long. Trimming took 4 bases from V and 0 from J, leaving 9 bases between them. The CDR3 nucleotides are TGTGCCAGCAGTTACGGCAGGCTGAACACTGAAGCTTTCTTT. It translates to CASSYGRLNTEAFF.

The V call is TRBV7-2, the J call TRBJ2-2; no clear D. Germline V CDR1 and CDR2: SGHTA, FQGNSA. V lost 2 bases and J lost 3, with 7 bases in between. The CDR3 runs 14 residues. The CDR3 sequence: CASSLRLDTGELFF. In nucleotides, the CDR3 is TGTGCCAGCAGCTTACGGCTGGACACCGGGGAGCTGTTTTTT.

The V and J genes are TRBV7-6 and TRBJ2-7; TRBD2 aligns across 8 bases. Germline loops: CDR1 SGHVS, CDR2 FNYEAQ. This CDR3 contains 14 residues. V lost 3 bases, J lost 2 bases, and 3 bases stayed unmatched. CDR3: CASSFFSGAYEQYF. The CDR3 DNA sequence: TGTGCCAGCAGCTTCTTTAGCGGGGCCTACGAGCAGTACTTC.

This clonotype was seen more than once but under ten times. This chain uses TRBV12-5 with TRBJ2-2; weak D call: TRBD1 (6 bases). The V end lost 6 bases, the J end lost 7 bases, and 15 bases lay between the germline ends. Germline V lookup: CDR1 LGHNT, CDR2 FRNRAP. The CDR3 has 14 amino acids. The CDR3 reads CASGVGGTIGELFF. CDR3 in DNA: TGTGCTAGTGGGGTAGGGGGAACTATCGGGGAGCTGTTTTTT.

This chain links TRBV28 with TRBJ1-1; perhaps TRBD1 as D (5 bases). Trimming left V 2 bases short and J 7 bases short, with 14 bases between. Looked up from germline, CDR1 is MDHEN and CDR2 is SYDVKM. The CDR3 is made up of 14 amino acids. CDR3 sequence reads: CASSLRGREGEAFF. In DNA, the CDR3 is TGTGCCAGCAGTTTACGGGGCAGGGAAGGTGAAGCTTTCTTT. Supplemented by reference TRBV28 and TRBJ1-1, the full variable domain reads DVKVTQSSRYLVKRTGEKVFLECVQDMDHENMFWYRQDPGLGLRLIYFSYDVKMKEKGDIPEGYSVSREKKERFSLILESASTNQTSMYLCASSLRGREGEAFFGQGTRLTVV.

The chain joins TRBV6-2 or TRBV6-3 to TRBJ1-2; D call uncertain. Germline loops: CDR1 MNHEY, CDR2 SVGEGT. CDR3 length equals 14 residues. V lost 2 bases to trimming and J lost 4 bases, with 11 bases between them. CDR3 in amino acids: CASSYLRSPYGYTF. The CDR3 DNA sequence: TGTGCCAGCAGTTACCTGCGCAGCCCCTATGGCTACACCTTC.

In regard to this clonotype: One base away lies a much larger clone, so this may be a sequencing read error. V is TRBV7-6 and J is TRBJ2-2, with a tentative D call TRBD1 (6 bases). From germline, CDR1 is SGHVS and CDR2 FNYEAQ. The CDR3 sequence is 16 residues long. Here the CDR3 DNA reads TGTGCCAGCGGCTTATTGGACAGATCCCCGGTGGGGGAGCTGTTTTTT. This codes for CASGLLDRSPVGELFF.

The CDR3 nucleotides are TGTGCCAGCAGCTCAAACAGGGTGGATGAGCAGTACGTC. As protein: CASSSNRVDEQYV. V usage is TRBV13 and J usage is TRBJ2-7; the D gene is possibly TRBD1 (6 bases). Germline CDR1 and CDR2: PRHDT and FYEKMQ (reference sequence). V was shortened by 4 bases and J by 7 bases, with 14 bases between the two germline ends. This CDR3 spans 13 amino acids.

This clonotype occurred a few times. This CDR3 is CASSLSSGSSGANVLTF. CDR3 in DNA: TGTGCCAGCAGCTTAAGCTCCGGGAGCTCTGGGGCCAACGTCCTGACTTTC. V usage is TRBV7-9 and J usage is TRBJ2-6; tentative D call: TRBD2 (6 bases). Germline CDR1 reads SEHNR; CDR2 reads FQNEAQ (reference sequence). Trimming removed 2 bases at V and 0 bases at J, with 11 bases between. This CDR3 has 17 residues.

The chain recombines TRBV7-9 with TRBJ1-4, with D perhaps matching TRBD1 (5 bases). The CDR3 totals 18 residues. The germline gives CDR1 SEHNR, CDR2 FQNEAQ (reference sequence). Trimming shortened V by 5 bases and J by 4 bases, and 23 bases separated the two germline ends. DNA of the CDR3: TGTGCCAGCAGCCCGAGACAGCATTTAAGTTCCGGTAATGAAAAACTGTTTTTT. Encoded protein: CASSPRQHLSSGNEKLFF.

The chain carries TRBV27 and TRBJ2-7; D could derive from TRBD1 or TRBD2 (5 bases each). V lost 6 bases and J 7 bases, leaving 16 bases between the germline ends. CDR1 and CDR2 from the germline V gene are MNHEY and SMNVEV (reference sequence). The CDR3 has 13 amino acids. The CDR3 nucleotides read TGTGCCAGCAGCCCCGGGACGGCCTTAGAGCAGTACGTC. Its translation is CASSPGTALEQYV.

This clonotype was observed many times. The chain has TRBV7-6 and TRBJ1-6; D gene uncertain. This CDR3 has 13 residues. CDR1 is SGHVS and CDR2 is FNYEAQ in the germline V gene. V was cut by 3 bases and J by 9 bases, with 9 bases left in between. The CDR3 bases are TGTGCCAGCAGCTTCGGGGTAGGTTCACCCCTCCACTTT. Protein: CASSFGVGSPLHF. The full variable domain, with the rest looked up from reference TRBV7-6 and TRBJ1-6, is GAGVSQSPRYKVTKRGQDVALRCDPISGHVSLYWYRQALGQGPEFLTYFNYEAQQDKSGLPNDRFSAERPEGSISTLTIQRTEQRDSAMYRCASSFGVGSPLHFGNGTRLTVT.

The count of this clonotype is one. This chain uses TRBV6-8 with TRBJ1-4; 7 bases agree with TRBD1. Trimming cost V 2 bases and J 8 bases; bases outside gene matches: 5. The germline gives CDR1 MNHGY, CDR2 SAAAGT. The CDR3 is made up of 14 amino acids. CDR3 residues: CASSYRQGREKLFF. In DNA, the CDR3 is TGTGCCAGCAGTTACCGACAGGGTCGGGAAAAACTGTTTTTT.

The J gene is TRBJ2-3, the V gene TRBV7-2; D gene uncertain. The V end was cut by 5 bases, the J end by 0 bases, with 21 bases between. Looked up from germline, CDR1 is SGHTA and CDR2 is FQGNSA. The CDR3 is 18 residues long. This CDR3 is CASSHRLGDSSSTDTQYF. CDR3 in DNA: TGTGCCAGCAGCCACCGACTCGGCGATTCCTCTAGCACAGATACGCAGTATTTT.

A remark on this clonotype: This sequence may be a read error, since a much larger clone differs from it by one base. This chain links TRBV5-1 with TRBJ2-7; possibly TRBD1 or TRBD2 for D (5 bases each). CDR3 length: 16 amino acids. Germline values: CDR1 SGHRS, CDR2 YFSETQ. The CDR3 DNA reads TGCGCCGGCAGCTCCCAGATGGCAGGGACGGTTGACGAGCAGTACTTC. As protein: CAGSSQMAGTVDEQYF.

The chain uses TRBV6-6 and TRBJ1-5; D is unclear. V dropped 7 bases and J dropped 4 bases, with 14 bases sitting between them. The CDR3 length is 14 residues. Germline-derived CDR1 and CDR2 are MNHNY and SVGAGI (reference sequence). The CDR3 here is CASTIGVRNQPQHF. For the CDR3, the DNA is TGTGCCAGCACCATCGGGGTGAGGAATCAGCCCCAGCATTTT.

The chain is built from TRBV6-6 and TRBJ1-4, with a tentative D call TRBD1 (5 bases). CDR3 length: 16 residues. Trimming pared 4 bases from V and 8 bases from J, leaving 20 bases between. The germline CDR1 and CDR2 sequences are MNHNY and SVGAGI (reference sequence). The CDR3 DNA sequence: TGTGCCAGCAGTTCAAACGGGCGGGGCTACGTCGAAAAACTGTTTTTT. Its protein product is CASSSNGRGYVEKLFF.

This clonotype came up a few times. CDR3 nucleotides: TGTGCCAGTACTTGGGGACAGGGAGCTTTCTTT. Residues: CASTWGQGAFF. The V gene is TRBV19, the J gene TRBJ1-1, with 9 bases fitting TRBD1. The CDR3 spans 11 residues. Germline V gene sequence: CDR1 LNHDA, CDR2 SQIVND (reference sequence). Trimming cost V 7 bases and J 10 bases; bases outside gene matches: 4.

This clonotype was seen more than once but under ten times. The chain recombines TRBV28 with TRBJ1-1, with no clear D. The CDR3 loop spans 14 amino acids. Germline assignment: CDR1 MDHEN and CDR2 SYDVKM. The V gene lost 0 bases and the J gene lost 1 base, with 6 bases spanning the gap. In nucleotides, the CDR3 is TGTGCCAGCAGTTTATGGGCTGGGAACACTGAAGCTTTCTTT. This encodes CASSLWAGNTEAFF.

The CDR3 DNA sequence: TGTGCCAGCAGTCCTTTCCGGGGCGGTGCATACAATGAGCAGTTCTTC. The encoded protein is CASSPFRGGAYNEQFF. The chain is built from TRBV6-1 and TRBJ2-1; the D gene could be TRBD1 or TRBD2 (5 bases each). Per the germline V gene, CDR1 is MNHNS and CDR2 is SASEGT. V was clipped by 5 bases and J by 4 bases, with 18 bases between them. The CDR3 runs to 16 residues.

V and J are TRBV6-5 and TRBJ2-2, with a tentative D call TRBD2 (6 bases). There are 18 residues in the CDR3. Trimming removed 0 bases from V and 0 bases from J, with 14 bases in between. Germline V gives CDR1 MNHEY, CDR2 SVGAGI. CDR3 residues: CASSYSGGYPANTGELFF. The CDR3 DNA sequence: TGTGCCAGCAGTTACTCTGGGGGGTACCCCGCGAACACCGGGGAGCTGTTTTTT.

V is TRBV20-1 and J is TRBJ2-1; D ambiguous. Germline CDR1 reads DFQATT; CDR2 reads SNEGSKA (reference sequence). Trimming took off 0 bases at V and 4 bases at J, with 7 bases between the two ends. The CDR3 loop spans 13 amino acids. The CDR3, as DNA: TGCAGTGCTAGAGATTACCCATACAATGAGCAGTTCTTC. Translating it yields CSARDYPYNEQFF.

Many counts were recorded for this clonotype. The chain combines TRBV6-6 with TRBJ1-3; unclear D gene. Trimming pared 5 bases from V and 0 bases from J, leaving 8 bases between. The length of the CDR3 is 14 residues. Germline V gives CDR1 MNHNY, CDR2 SVGAGI (reference sequence). The CDR3: CASSEGSSGNTIYF. For the CDR3, the DNA is TGTGCCAGCAGTGAAGGCTCCTCTGGAAACACCATATATTTT.

This clonotype was counted only a few times. The chain employs TRBV20-1 and TRBJ1-3, with unresolved D. Germline loops: CDR1 DFQATT, CDR2 SNEGSKA (reference sequence). Trimming stripped 2 bases from V and 0 bases from J, with 8 bases between. The CDR3 runs 14 residues. DNA for the CDR3: TGCAGTGCTAGATGGTGGGACTCTGGAAACACCATATATTTT. It specifies CSARWWDSGNTIYF.

The rearrangement joins TRBV11-2 to TRBJ2-5; D gene unclear. From germline, CDR1 is SGHAT and CDR2 FQNNGV. Between the trimmed V and J ends, which lost 2 bases and 5 bases, there was a span of 12 bases. CDR3 size: 14 residues. The CDR3 nucleotides are TGTGCCAGCAGCTTAATCCCTCTCTCGGAGACCCAGTACTTC. This encodes CASSLIPLSETQYF.